This entry concerns a single TCR beta chain. The data are from a study of PD-1 blockade in mismatch repair-deficient tumors. On the study more broadly: Patients had approximately 11 mismatch repair-deficient cancer types, all previously treated and progressing.

Every patient had mismatch repair deficiency by PCR or immunohistochemistry. The protocol was immunoSEQ multiplex PCR, while the TCRdb copy is restricted to in-frame clones and leaves out a portion. The sample records about 25,000 clones, about four fifths being singletons. The TCR sequence derives from an adult with mismatch repair-deficient cancer. The sequenced sample was PBMCs, obtained before pembrolizumab treatment.

The CDR3 DNA sequence: TGTGCCAGCAGCGGACCAGGGAGCACAGATACGCAGTATTTT. Translating it yields CASSGPGSTDTQYF. The chain recombines TRBV13 with TRBJ2-3, with a weak D call TRBD1 (5 bases). The germline V gene encodes CDR1 PRHDT and CDR2 FYEKMQ (reference sequence). The V end was cut by 5 bases, the J end by 0 bases, with 9 bases between. The CDR3 is made up of 14 amino acids.